This entry features one TCR beta chain sequence. This sample was included in a study of cytomegalovirus exposure and HLA in healthy donors. For the study at large: Genotyping showed around 80% of 300 to 450 donors falling in the Caucasian-associated ancestry cluster.

The CDR3 covers 15 residues. CDR1 is LGHNT and CDR2 is FRNRAP in the germline V gene. With V trimmed by 7 bases and J by 2 bases, 8 bases remained unmatched. Primers included in the PCR were 60 Vbeta and 13 Jbeta primers. Using immunoSEQ multiplex PCR, the repertoire was profiled, and TCRdb retains in-frame clones only, with some absent. The sample consists of about 170,000 clones, 65% to 85% of them appearing once. This clonotype was obtained from a woman in her late teens or twenties in good health and CMV-seronegative. Sequencing was done on a sample of PBMCs. V is TRBV12-5 and J is TRBJ2-3, with 8 bases lining up with TRBD2. CDR3 coding DNA: TGTGCTAGTGAGGTGATTAGCGGGACCACAGATACGCAGTATTTT. Translated, it gives CASEVISGTTDTQYF.